These 31 T cell receptor beta chains were sequenced from one sample in a study of shared clonotypes between healthy human individuals. The table came from immunoSEQ multiplex PCR; TCRdb's copy has only in-frame clones and leaves some out. The sample has about 2 million clones, about 95% seen once. Naive CD8 cells, CD45RO-negative and positively selected for CCR7, excluded terminally differentiated effector memory CD45RA+ cells. Source material: naive CD8+ T cells sorted from blood. The source of these receptors is a man between 18 and 29 years old in good health.

The chain recombines TRBV9 with TRBJ2-1; 7 bases fit TRBD2. Unmatched junction bases numbered 10, after V lost 3 bases and J lost 4 bases. CDR3 size: 16 residues. Germline CDR1 and CDR2: SGDLS and YYNGEE. CDR3 nucleotide sequence: TGTGCCAGCAGCGCCACCGGGACTACCGTTTACAATGAGCAGTTCTTC. Translation: CASSATGTTVYNEQFF.

This CDR3 is CASSWLGMNTEAFF. The CDR3 DNA reads as TGTGCCAGCAGCTGGTTGGGGATGAACACTGAAGCTTTCTTT. The genes are TRBV7-2 and TRBJ1-1; D uncertain. From germline, CDR1 is SGHTA and CDR2 FQGNSA. V lost 4 bases and J 0 bases, leaving 9 bases between the germline ends. CDR3 length: 14 residues.

V is TRBV7-9 and J is TRBJ2-2, with D uncertain. The germline V and J ends were trimmed by 5 bases and 0 bases, with 16 bases remaining between them. The CDR3 extends over 17 amino acids. The V gene's germline CDR1 is SEHNR and CDR2 FQNEAQ (reference sequence). As DNA, the CDR3 is TGTGCCAGCAGCCTACCTTTCCGAATCGCGAACACCGGGGAGCTGTTTTTT. This codes for CASSLPFRIANTGELFF.

V is TRBV7-9 and J is TRBJ1-2, with D perhaps TRBD1 (6 bases). CDR1 and CDR2 from the germline V gene are SEHNR and FQNEAQ (reference sequence). V lost 1 base to trimming and J lost 7 bases, with 16 bases between them. The CDR3 loop spans 15 amino acids. CDR3: CASSLGGGQDGGYTF. The CDR3 coding sequence is TGTGCCAGCAGCTTAGGTGGGGGGCAAGATGGTGGCTACACCTTC.

The chain is built from TRBV5-1 and TRBJ2-1; D gene ambiguous. This CDR3 has 14 amino acids. V gave up 4 bases and J gave up 5 bases, with 13 bases separating them. The germline V gene has CDR1 SGHRS and CDR2 YFSETQ. The CDR3 loop is CASSLVDNNNEQFF. The CDR3 coding sequence is TGCGCCAGCAGCCTCGTGGATAATAACAATGAGCAGTTCTTC.

This clone was counted a single time. Other DNA sequences in the same sample also yield this CDR3. The chain is built from TRBV5-6 and TRBJ2-3, with 9 bases identical to TRBD2. V trimming: 0 bases; J trimming: 1 base; junction bases outside the gene matches: 3. The germline CDR1 and CDR2 sequences are SGHDT and YYEEEE. The CDR3 runs 16 residues. The CDR3 bases are TGTGCCAGCAGCTTGGTTGCTAGCGGGGGCACAGATACGCAGTATTTT. Protein: CASSLVASGGTDTQYF.

The J gene is TRBJ2-7, the V gene TRBV4-3; D unclear. The germline V gene has CDR1 LGHNA and CDR2 YSLEER. This CDR3 is 11 amino acids long. Trimming cost V 6 bases and J 5 bases, with 8 bases left between them. The CDR3 nucleotides are TGCGCCAGCAGGAGGTCGAACGAGCAGTACTTC. The encoded protein is CASRRSNEQYF.

To note about this clone: Other DNA sequences of this sample code for an identical CDR3. The chain has TRBV19 and TRBJ2-7; 8 bases line up with TRBD2. This CDR3 comprises 15 residues. The junction had 4 bases not matched to a gene; V was cut back by 3 bases and J by 0 bases. Germline CDR1 reads LNHDA; CDR2 reads SQIVND (reference sequence). CDR3 amino acids: CASSILAGPSYEQYF. For the CDR3, the DNA is TGTGCCAGTAGTATCCTAGCGGGCCCCTCCTACGAGCAGTACTTC.

In this sample, this clone turned up once. The chain joins TRBV5-5 to TRBJ2-7, with D possibly matching TRBD2 (6 bases). V was shortened by 6 bases and J by 2 bases, with 6 bases between the two germline ends. Germline V lookup: CDR1 SGHKS, CDR2 YYEKEE (reference sequence). The CDR3 sequence is 11 residues long. CDR3 amino acids: CASTGAYEQYF. The CDR3 region has the DNA TGTGCCAGCACGGGAGCCTACGAGCAGTACTTC.

The chain combines TRBV7-8 with TRBJ2-2; tentatively, D is TRBD2 (7 bases). Trimming left V 2 bases short and J 7 bases short, with 14 bases between. This CDR3 comprises 15 residues. Germline V gives CDR1 SGHVS, CDR2 FQNEAQ. CDR3 sequence: CASSLFGGPGGELFF. CDR3 DNA sequence: TGTGCCAGCAGCTTATTCGGGGGGCCGGGCGGGGAGCTGTTTTTT.

This chain joins TRBV28 and TRBJ2-7, with 7 bases aligning to TRBD2. The CDR3 runs 16 residues. In germline, CDR1 is MDHEN, CDR2 SYDVKM. J was trimmed by 6 bases and V by 2 bases; bases with no gene match: 13. The chain's CDR3 is CASSLPPGGGVGEQYF. DNA for the CDR3: TGTGCCAGCAGTTTACCACCGGGGGGTGGGGTTGGCGAGCAGTACTTC.

J is TRBJ2-1 and V is TRBV10-3; TRBD2 agrees at 10 bases. The CDR3 consists of 16 residues. Germline lookup yields CDR1 ENHRY and CDR2 SYGVKD. V shed 2 bases, J shed 6 bases, and the junction held 7 bases outside the gene matches. The CDR3 DNA reads as TGTGCCATCAGTGAGGCGGGACTAGCGCCCTTCAATGAGCAGTTCTTC. Encoded protein: CAISEAGLAPFNEQFF.

The CDR3 sequence is CASSLSGDSLEQYF. CDR3 coding DNA: TGTGCCAGCAGTTTATCTGGGGATTCACTCGAGCAGTACTTC. This sequence joins TRBV28 and TRBJ2-7, with D unclear. Germline V gene data show CDR1 as MDHEN and CDR2 as SYDVKM. V lost 1 base, J lost 6 bases, and 13 bases lay in between. The CDR3 has 14 amino acids.

The chain couples TRBV11-3 to TRBJ2-1, with D unclear. The V end lost 0 bases, the J end lost 6 bases, and 6 bases lay between the germline ends. The CDR3 is made up of 13 amino acids. Germline CDR1 reads SGHNT; CDR2 reads YENEEA. CDR3 residues: CASSLEQPNEQFF. The DNA of the CDR3 is TGTGCCAGCAGCTTAGAGCAGCCCAATGAGCAGTTCTTC.

The V and J genes are TRBV7-8 and TRBJ2-7, with D perhaps TRBD1 or TRBD2 (6 bases each). Germline loops: CDR1 SGHVS, CDR2 FQNEAQ. With 11 bases removed from V and 10 bases from J, the gap between germline ends came to 33 bases. The CDR3 spans 16 residues. The CDR3 sequence is CACTTSPGTGGIEQYF. In DNA form, the CDR3 reads TGTGCCTGCACAACGTCCCCCGGGACTGGGGGCATAGAACAGTACTTC.

The chain links TRBV7-9 to TRBJ2-6; a possible D gene is TRBD2 (5 bases). The length of the CDR3 is 15 residues. Germline CDR1 SEHNR, CDR2 FQNEAQ (reference sequence). V dropped 5 bases and J dropped 4 bases, with 12 bases sitting between them. The chain's CDR3 is CASSLGLEGANVLTF. The CDR3 DNA reads as TGTGCCAGCAGCCTCGGACTCGAGGGGGCCAACGTCCTGACTTTC.

This clone was seen once. Other DNA sequences in the sample encode the same CDR3. The chain employs TRBV7-6 and TRBJ1-4; D is ambiguous. CDR1 and CDR2 from the germline V gene are SGHVS and FNYEAQ. The V end lost 0 bases, the J end lost 7 bases, and 6 bases lay between the germline ends. This CDR3 is built from 13 residues. This chain's CDR3 is CASSLARGEKLFF. DNA for the CDR3: TGTGCCAGCAGCTTAGCGCGCGGTGAAAAACTGTTTTTT.

The CDR3 DNA reads TGTGCCAGCAGTGGACAGTGGGACCGGGACACTGAAGCTTTCTTT. It encodes CASSGQWDRDTEAFF. The chain carries TRBV28 and TRBJ1-1; possible D gene TRBD1, 6 bases. This CDR3 has 15 residues. Germline V gene lookup returns CDR1 MDHEN and CDR2 SYDVKM. V lost 5 bases and J 3 bases, leaving 16 bases between the germline ends.

The J gene is TRBJ2-7, the V gene TRBV27, with unresolved D. The CDR3 is made up of 15 amino acids. Trimming removed 6 bases from V and 0 bases from J, with 15 bases in between. The germline V gene encodes CDR1 MNHEY and CDR2 SMNVEV (reference sequence). Here the CDR3 DNA reads TGTGCCAGCAGGCGGCTCAGCTCCTTCTCCTACGAGCAGTACTTC. Encoded protein: CASRRLSSFSYEQYF.

The chain links TRBV5-8 to TRBJ2-7; D uncertain. There are 16 residues in the CDR3. The germline V gene encodes CDR1 SGHTS and CDR2 YDEGEE. The V and J ends lost 0 bases and 2 bases respectively, with 15 bases between them. Here the CDR3 reads CASSLGYLDPTYEQYF. The CDR3 DNA sequence: TGTGCCAGCAGCTTGGGGTACTTAGACCCGACCTACGAGCAGTACTTC.

The chain uses TRBV7-2 and TRBJ1-2, with D perhaps matching TRBD1 (5 bases). The CDR3 extends over 14 amino acids. V was trimmed by 2 bases and J by 3 bases, leaving 10 bases between them. CDR1 is SGHTA, CDR2 FQGNSA, per germline. The CDR3 spells CASSLWGADYGYTF. CDR3 DNA: TGTGCCAGCAGCTTATGGGGCGCTGACTATGGCTACACCTTC.

This chain connects TRBV5-6 to TRBJ2-3; TRBD2 matches 9 bases. Germline CDR1 SGHDT, CDR2 YYEEEE. The CDR3 extends over 15 amino acids. V was pared by 4 bases and J by 2 bases, with 5 bases of the junction left unmatched. CDR3 DNA sequence: TGTGCCAGCAGCCCGACTAGCGGCCTCACAGATACGCAGTATTTT. Translation gives CASSPTSGLTDTQYF.

In this sample, this clone turned up a few times. This chain uses TRBV27 with TRBJ2-2, with TRBD2 matching 8 bases. The V gene's germline CDR1 is MNHEY and CDR2 SMNVEV (reference sequence). CDR3 size: 16 residues. J gave up 6 bases and V 5 bases, and 11 bases lay outside the gene matches. CDR3 residues: CASSPSGSGVPGELFF. CDR3 DNA: TGTGCCAGCAGTCCCTCAGGTAGCGGGGTCCCCGGGGAGCTGTTTTTT.

The rearrangement links TRBV5-1 to TRBJ2-1, with a weak D call TRBD2 (5 bases). CDR1 and CDR2 (germline): SGHRS, YFSETQ. V was shortened by 0 bases and J by 5 bases, with 15 bases between the two germline ends. The CDR3 covers 16 residues. Written as DNA, the CDR3 is TGCGCCAGCAGCTTGGACGAGGGCGCCCTCAACAATGAGCAGTTCTTC. This gives the protein CASSLDEGALNNEQFF.

With respect to this clone: The sample holds other DNA sequences that translate to the same CDR3. This chain joins TRBV27 and TRBJ1-2; 8 bases match TRBD1. This CDR3 comprises 15 residues. After removal of 6 bases from V and 2 bases from J, the junction contained 8 bases not matched to a gene. Germline CDR1 MNHEY, CDR2 SMNVEV (reference sequence). The CDR3 nucleotides read TGTGCCAGCAGCCCTATTGGACAGGGCAACTATGGCTACACCTTC. This encodes CASSPIGQGNYGYTF.

J is TRBJ2-1 and V is TRBV7-8, with D possibly matching TRBD2 (6 bases). This CDR3 contains 16 residues. The V gene's germline CDR1 is SGHVS and CDR2 FQNEAQ. Trimming pared 0 bases from V and 9 bases from J, leaving 18 bases between. The CDR3: CASSLAYPGVLGEQFF. The CDR3 DNA follows: TGTGCCAGCAGCTTAGCTTACCCGGGAGTGTTAGGTGAGCAGTTCTTC. Drawing the rest from reference TRBV7-8 and TRBJ2-1, the complete variable domain is GAGVSQSPRYKVAKRGQDVALRCDPISGHVSLFWYQQALGQGPEFLTYFQNEAQLDKSGLPSDRFFAERPEGSVSTLKIQRTQQEDSAVYLCASSLAYPGVLGEQFFGPGTRLTVL.

The CDR3 coding sequence is TGTGCCAGCAGCCTCCCGGACATCAGCTCCTACAATGAGCAGTTCTTC. It codes for CASSLPDISSYNEQFF. The rearrangement uses TRBV7-9 and TRBJ2-1; possibly TRBD1 for D (5 bases). V was cut by 5 bases and J by 0 bases, with 14 bases left in between. The CDR3 length is 16 residues. The germline gives CDR1 SEHNR, CDR2 FQNEAQ (reference sequence).

The V and J genes are TRBV7-9 and TRBJ1-2; D gene ambiguous. CDR3 length: 15 residues. Germline CDR1 reads SEHNR; CDR2 reads FQNEAQ (reference sequence). The ends were cut back, 0 bases at V and 2 bases at J, with 10 bases in the middle. The DNA for the CDR3 is TGTGCCAGCAGCTTAGCGACGGAGGGAAACTATGGCTACACCTTC. Protein: CASSLATEGNYGYTF.

The V gene is TRBV5-5, the J gene TRBJ2-7, with D perhaps TRBD1 (6 bases). CDR1 SGHKS and CDR2 YYEKEE come from the germline V gene (reference sequence). The V end lost 1 base, the J end lost 2 bases, and 13 bases lay between the germline ends. The CDR3 runs to 15 residues. Here the CDR3 DNA reads TGTGCCAGCAGCTTGAATCCACAGGGTGCCTACGAGCAGTACTTC. Amino acid sequence: CASSLNPQGAYEQYF.

The V gene is TRBV5-6, the J gene TRBJ2-3; 10 bases fit TRBD2. After removal of 2 bases from V and 7 bases from J, the junction contained 4 bases not matched to a gene. The CDR3 is made up of 14 amino acids. Germline lookup yields CDR1 SGHDT and CDR2 YYEEEE. CDR3 sequence: CASSFASGSYTQYF. CDR3 DNA sequence: TGTGCCAGCAGCTTTGCTAGCGGGAGTTATACGCAGTATTTT.

This clone was seen only a few times. At the DNA level, this CDR3 is encoded by other sequences in the same sample as well. V is TRBV30 and J is TRBJ1-1; possibly TRBD1 for D (5 bases). V gave up 0 bases and J gave up 6 bases, with 8 bases separating them. CDR1 and CDR2 from the germline V gene are GTSNPN and SVGIG (reference sequence). This CDR3 comprises 12 residues. CDR3 loop: CAWSVGTSEAFF. CDR3 DNA sequence: TGTGCCTGGAGTGTAGGGACGTCTGAAGCTTTCTTT. Full variable domain (rest looked up from reference TRBV30 and TRBJ1-1): SQTIHQWPATLVQPVGSPLSLECTVEGTSNPNLYWYRQAAGRGLQLLFYSVGIGQISSEVPQNLSASRPQDRQFILSSKKLLLSDSGFYLCAWSVGTSEAFFGQGTRLTVV.